The present entry profiles one T cell receptor (beta chain) with its context. Per germline, CDR1 KGHSH and CDR2 LQKENI. This CDR3 has 16 residues. The V end was cut by 2 bases, the J end by 3 bases, with 16 bases between. This specimen belongs to a study of T cell changes during pregnancy in multiple sclerosis. Sequenced by immunoSEQ multiplex PCR; TCRdb stores in-frame clones only, minus some. The sample gives 20,000 to 25,000 clones, less than 90% of which show up once; approximately 8% is in the top ten. This material consisted of CD8+ T cells from peripheral blood mononuclear cells, taken after pregnancy. The clonotype was recovered from a female donor with multiple sclerosis, enrolled in a pregnancy study. J is TRBJ2-5 and V is TRBV18, with D tentatively TRBD1 (5 bases). CDR3 in amino acids: CASSPEYGVQEETQYF. Written as DNA, the CDR3 is TGTGCCAGCTCACCAGAGTACGGAGTACAGGAAGAGACCCAGTACTTC. Full variable domain (outside the CDR3, taken from reference TRBV18 and TRBJ2-5): NAGVMQNPRHLVRRRGQEARLRCSPMKGHSHVYWYRQLPEEGLKFMVYLQKENIIDESGMPKERFSAEFPKEGPSILRIQQVVRGDSAAYFCASSPEYGVQEETQYFGPGTRLLVL.